Listed here is a single T cell receptor (beta chain). Generated by immunoSEQ multiplex PCR, the TCRdb table keeps only in-frame clones and is missing some. The sample includes some 760,000 clones, roughly 88% of them seen just once. The data stem from a study of shared T cell receptors in the human thymus. The CDR3 runs to 16 residues. The V gene's germline CDR1 is SNHLY and CDR2 FYNNEI. Unmatched junction bases numbered 11, after V lost 5 bases and J lost 5 bases. In addition, the sample was reused for a study of human thymus T cells. That publication notes: Seemingly biased V and J gene usage marked thymic and blood repertoires. Related studies found that unrelated individuals share highly overlapping thymic repertoires.

This chain uses TRBV2 with TRBJ1-5; TRBD1 matches 8 bases. Sequencing was done on a sample of thymocytes. The clonotype was recovered from a girl younger than two with a congenital heart defect. The CDR3: CASSYLQGVFDQPQHF. Here the CDR3 DNA reads TGTGCCAGCAGTTATCTACAGGGGGTTTTTGATCAGCCCCAGCATTTT.